The TCR beta chain described here comes from a study of T-cell memory formation after mild COVID-19. Findings of the study overall: Largely, contracting CD4+ clones fell within CM and EM, and contracting CD8+ clones within EMRA. Cross-reactive memory apparently joined, as some responding clones appeared in pre-infection memory.

Amplification by 5'RACE using constant-segment primers produced TCR alpha and TCR beta cDNA libraries that carried sample barcodes and UMIs. A single record per CDR3 protein comes from TCRdb applying MiXCR to the 5' RACE reads. The sample consists of 350,000 to 500,000 distinct CDR3 sequences, 15% to 20% of them appearing once. Germline CDR1 MNHNY, CDR2 SVGAGI (reference sequence). The CDR3 length is 15 residues. The J segment lost 1 base and the V segment lost 11 bases, leaving 14 bases of the junction unmatched. About this clonotype: Its cognate antigen is unknown.

The sequenced sample was PBMCs or a T cell subset sorted from them (not recorded which). The genes are TRBV6-6 and TRBJ2-7; 7 bases match TRBD2. The receptor was isolated from an adult woman who had mild COVID-19 (a few samples of this study predate the infection). Cell type and time point are not known. The CDR3 loop reads CAVSSGPGGSYEQYF. The DNA of the CDR3 is TGTGCCGTCTCCTCCGGGCCGGGAGGTTCCTACGAGCAGTACTTC.